This entry describes one TCR beta chain. The data originate from a study of glioma-infiltrating T cells after dendritic cell vaccination. Sequenced by immunoSEQ multiplex PCR; TCRdb stores in-frame clones only, minus some. The sample comprises 80,000 to 95,000 clones, 85% of which are singletons, and 8.5% rests with the top ten. CDR1 is SGHNT, CDR2 YENEEA, per germline. Trimming removed 5 bases from V and 0 bases from J; junction bases left unmatched: 5. The CDR3 has 15 residues. Noted time point: after dendritic cell vaccination, including at tumor progression/relapse. This sequence joins TRBV11-3 and TRBJ2-7, with 9 nucleotides matching TRBD1. The TCR sequence derives from a human donor with glioblastoma. Material: blood, obtained after dendritic cell vaccination. CDR3 sequence: CASSPGQGSSYEQYF. The CDR3 coding sequence is TGTGCCAGCAGCCCCGGACAGGGGAGCTCCTACGAGCAGTACTTC.